These 7 T cell receptor beta chains share one sample of origin, sequenced in a study of blood T cell repertoires in COVID-19. Generated by immunoSEQ multiplex PCR, the TCRdb table keeps only in-frame clones and is missing some. Altogether roughly 500,000 clones are present, approximately 88% being singletons, with the ten largest covering approximately 1.8%. Sequenced sample: PBMCs or T cells enriched from blood (not recorded which). The receptor set was obtained from a woman in her thirties or forties who had recovered from COVID-19.

This chain connects TRBV11-2 to TRBJ1-3, with 9 positions matching TRBD1. CDR3 size: 19 residues. Germline CDR1 SGHAT, CDR2 FQNNGV. Trimming removed 5 bases from V and 0 bases from J; junction bases left unmatched: 14. CDR3 in amino acids: CASSVVPGQGLPSGNTIYF. The DNA of the CDR3 is TGTGCCAGCAGCGTAGTTCCGGGACAGGGCCTCCCCTCTGGAAACACCATATATTTT.

The rearrangement links TRBV27 to TRBJ1-1; maybe TRBD1 (6 bases). Trimming cost V 3 bases and J 0 bases, with 23 bases left between them. This CDR3 comprises 19 residues. Germline loops: CDR1 MNHEY, CDR2 SMNVEV (reference sequence). CDR3 coding DNA: TGTGCCAGCAGTTTGACCGGGACATCATTTCGGCGGATGAACACTGAAGCTTTCTTT. Translation gives CASSLTGTSFRRMNTEAFF.

The chain uses TRBV4-3 and TRBJ2-2; TRBD2 aligns across 10 bases. There are 20 residues in the CDR3. Germline trimming cut 0 bases from V and 0 bases from J; bases unmatched to any gene: 10. Looked up from germline, CDR1 is LGHNA and CDR2 is YSLEER. The CDR3 nucleotides read TGCGCCAGCAGCCAAGAGGGAGCTAGCGGGAGTCGTCCGAACACCGGGGAGCTGTTTTTT. As protein: CASSQEGASGSRPNTGELFF.

This clone occurred once. The V and J genes are TRBV20-1 and TRBJ2-5; 13 bases line up with TRBD2. With 3 bases clipped from V and 1 base from J, the junction kept 8 bases outside the gene matches. The CDR3 consists of 17 residues. From germline, CDR1 is DFQATT and CDR2 SNEGSKA (reference sequence). The CDR3 bases are TGCAGTGCTAGTCCCTTAACTAGCGGGAGGGTCCAAGAGACCCAGTACTTC. Protein: CSASPLTSGRVQETQYF.

This rearrangement joins TRBV9 to TRBJ1-2; weak D call: TRBD1 (5 bases). Germline V gene lookup returns CDR1 SGDLS and CDR2 YYNGEE. V was clipped by 4 bases and J by 0 bases, with 16 bases between them. This CDR3 region has 16 residues. CDR3 nucleotides: TGTGCCAGCAGCCGGGTGGGTCAGGGAACTAACTATGGCTACACCTTC. Its translation: CASSRVGQGTNYGYTF.

The rearrangement uses TRBV19 and TRBJ2-1; 8 nucleotides line up with TRBD2. This CDR3 is 16 amino acids long. Trimming at V came to 2 bases and at J to 1 base, leaving 4 bases not matched to a gene. Looked up from germline, CDR1 is LNHDA and CDR2 is SQIVND (reference sequence). The CDR3 protein is CASSISSSGSYNEQFF. The CDR3 nucleotides are TGTGCCAGTAGTATATCCTCTAGCGGGTCCTACAATGAGCAGTTCTTC.

The chain employs TRBV19 and TRBJ2-1, with D perhaps matching TRBD2 (6 bases). With 1 base removed from V and 1 base from J, the gap between germline ends came to 14 bases. Germline CDR1 is LNHDA and CDR2 is SQIVND (reference sequence). CDR3 length: 17 amino acids. CDR3 DNA: TGTGCCAGTAGTATAGGATCGGTAGCGGTGTCCTACAATGAGCAGTTCTTC. Amino acids: CASSIGSVAVSYNEQFF.